Listed here are 24 T cell receptor beta chains from one sample, sequenced in a study of T cells in Graves' hyperthyroidism and ophthalmopathy. RNA transcripts yielded amplified TCR beta CDR3 regions. First-round RT-PCR of the TCR CDR3 relied on the HTBI primer set. TCRdb re-called the multiplex PCR reads through MiXCR, storing one row per CDR3 protein. The sample consists of hundreds of thousands of distinct CDR3 sequences, over 11% of them appearing once. Sequenced: blood. Every receptor here comes from a woman aged 30 to 39 with Graves' hyperthyroidism that later progressed to Graves' ophthalmopathy.

This clonotype was counted at least ten times. The chain recombines TRBV5-4 with TRBJ2-2, with D maybe TRBD2 (6 bases). V lost 5 bases to trimming and J lost 3 bases, with 8 bases between them. Germline values: CDR1 SGHNT, CDR2 YYREEE (reference sequence). The CDR3 runs to 13 residues. This chain's CDR3 is CASRRDDTGELFF. CDR3 bases: TGTGCCAGCAGGCGGGATGACACCGGGGAGCTGTTTTTT. Variable domain in full (rest from reference TRBV5-4 and TRBJ2-2): ETGVTQSPTHLIKTRGQQVTLRCSSQSGHNTVSWYQQALGQGPQFIFQYYREEENGRGNFPPRFSGLQFPNYSSELNVNALELDDSALYLCASRRDDTGELFFGEGSRLTVL.

This clonotype was detected ten times or more. The rearrangement joins TRBV10-3 to TRBJ1-2; TRBD1 matches at 12 bases. V lost 6 bases, J lost 2 bases, and 13 bases stayed unmatched. This CDR3 contains 18 residues. The germline V gene encodes CDR1 ENHRY and CDR2 SYGVKD. The CDR3 loop is CAIRSRTGTGGLNYGYTF. CDR3 nucleotide sequence: TGTGCCATCAGGAGCAGAACCGGGACAGGGGGCCTAAACTATGGCTACACCTTC.

This clonotype was seen repeatedly, ten times or more. The chain joins TRBV11-2 to TRBJ1-1, with D perhaps TRBD1 (6 bases). CDR1 and CDR2 (germline): SGHAT, FQNNGV. The V and J ends lost 4 bases and 4 bases respectively, with 10 bases between them. This CDR3 has 13 amino acids. CDR3 in amino acids: CASSSVGGTEAFF. CDR3 DNA: TGTGCCAGCAGCTCCGTAGGGGGCACTGAAGCTTTCTTT.

The V and J genes are TRBV28 and TRBJ2-5, with TRBD1 matching over 9 bases. Germline CDR1 MDHEN, CDR2 SYDVKM. This CDR3 is 15 amino acids long. V trimming: 6 bases; J trimming: 5 bases; junction bases outside the gene matches: 10. The CDR3 coding sequence is TGTGCCAGCAGACTAAGTACAGGGGGCTGGGAGACCCAGTACTTC. Its protein is CASRLSTGGWETQYF.

This clonotype was counted at least ten times. The chain carries TRBV11-2 and TRBJ2-5; no clear D. The CDR3 sequence is 15 residues long. From germline, CDR1 is SGHAT and CDR2 FQNNGV. Trimming pared 5 bases from V and 2 bases from J, leaving 15 bases between. DNA of the CDR3: TGTGCCAGCAGCCCCTTACCCCTGTCTCAAGAGACCCAGTACTTC. It encodes CASSPLPLSQETQYF.

In its sample, this clonotype was seen many times. V usage is TRBV6-1 and J usage is TRBJ2-7; D may correspond to TRBD1 or TRBD2 (6 bases each). Trimming took off 6 bases at V and 6 bases at J, with 21 bases between the two ends. This CDR3 comprises 15 residues. From germline, CDR1 is MNHNS and CDR2 SASEGT. CDR3: CASRALGGLGGEQYF. In DNA, the CDR3 is TGTGCCAGCAGAGCATTAGGGGGACTTGGGGGCGAGCAGTACTTC.

This clonotype was found many times. V usage is TRBV2 and J usage is TRBJ1-4; the D gene is possibly TRBD1 (5 bases). The CDR3 is 14 residues long. Germline CDR1 is SNHLY and CDR2 is FYNNEI. V was pared by 1 base and J by 6 bases, with 9 bases between. For the CDR3, the DNA is TGTGCCAGCAGTGAAGGCAGGGAGCATGAAAAACTGTTTTTT. This gives the protein CASSEGREHEKLFF.

A word on this clonotype: This could be a read error, since a much larger clone is one nucleotide away. This chain connects TRBV7-2 to TRBJ2-1, with 11 bases fitting TRBD2. The DNA end favors TRBJ2-7, so the J call may be wrong. Germline loops: CDR1 SGHTA, CDR2 FQGNSA. The CDR3 has 15 amino acids. The CDR3: CASSLGTSGDNEQYF. In DNA, the CDR3 is TGTGCCAGCAGCCTCGGGACTAGCGGAGACAATGAGCAGTACTTC.

This clonotype was recorded at least ten times. The genes are TRBV29-1 and TRBJ1-6; D possibly corresponds to TRBD1 (5 bases). Germline V CDR1 and CDR2: SQVTM, ANQGSEA. Deletions cut 4 bases from V and 10 bases from J, with 23 bases between. The CDR3 length is 16 residues. CDR3 bases: TGCAGCGTTGTCTCCTTGTCTGGGTCGGGACTCTCACCCCTCCACTTT. Amino acids: CSVVSLSGSGLSPLHF.

This clonotype was observed many times. The chain recombines TRBV6-1 with TRBJ1-1; TRBD1 aligns across 9 bases. Germline assignment: CDR1 MNHNS and CDR2 SASEGT. CDR3 length: 14 amino acids. Trimming removed 2 bases from V and 6 bases from J; junction bases left unmatched: 4. CDR3 protein: CASSEQDRGSEAFF. In nucleotides, the CDR3 is TGTGCCAGCAGTGAACAGGACAGGGGCTCTGAAGCTTTCTTT.

This chain uses TRBV18 with TRBJ1-2; D perhaps matches TRBD1 (5 bases). The CDR3 extends over 16 amino acids. With 3 bases removed from V and 4 bases from J, the gap between germline ends came to 18 bases. Germline assignment: CDR1 KGHSH and CDR2 LQKENI. The CDR3 region is CASSPRADPLGYGYTF. DNA for the CDR3: TGTGCCAGCTCACCCAGGGCAGACCCTCTGGGCTATGGCTACACCTTC.

The rearrangement links TRBV6-2 or TRBV6-3 to TRBJ2-7; TRBD1 matches 8 bases. Germline assignment: CDR1 MNHEY and CDR2 SVGEGT. After removal of 7 bases from V and 0 bases from J, the junction contained 5 bases not matched to a gene. This CDR3 has 14 amino acids. The chain's CDR3 is CASTRTGSSYEQYF. The CDR3 bases are TGTGCCAGCACTCGGACAGGGAGCTCCTACGAGCAGTACTTC.

The rearrangement links TRBV2 to TRBJ2-7; 10 bases agree with TRBD2. The junction had 6 bases not matched to a gene; V was cut back by 5 bases and J by 2 bases. CDR3 length equals 15 residues. CDR1 is SNHLY, CDR2 FYNNEI, per germline. The CDR3 loop reads CASSSRLAGTYEQYF. CDR3 sequence (DNA): TGTGCCAGCAGTTCGAGACTAGCGGGTACCTACGAGCAGTACTTC.

This clonotype has a count of ten or more. The chain combines TRBV30 with TRBJ1-5; no definite D call. Per germline, CDR1 GTSNPN and CDR2 SVGIG (reference sequence). This CDR3 has 13 residues. V gave up 0 bases and J gave up 7 bases, with 10 bases separating them. The CDR3 here is CAWSVTFGQPQHF. The CDR3 DNA reads as TGTGCCTGGAGTGTGACGTTCGGACAGCCCCAGCATTTT. Full variable domain (outside the CDR3, taken from reference TRBV30 and TRBJ1-5): SQTIHQWPATLVQPVGSPLSLECTVEGTSNPNLYWYRQAAGRGLQLLFYSVGIGQISSEVPQNLSASRPQDRQFILSSKKLLLSDSGFYLCAWSVTFGQPQHFGDGTRLSIL.

This clonotype was recorded many times. The chain carries TRBV15 and TRBJ2-1, with TRBD2 as a possible D gene (7 bases). Germline CDR1 and CDR2: LNHNV and YYDKDF (reference sequence). The CDR3 is made up of 15 amino acids. V was shortened by 0 bases and J by 6 bases, with 12 bases between the two germline ends. CDR3 sequence (DNA): TGTGCCACCAGCAGAGAGGGGGCTAGCGGCAATGAGCAGTTCTTC. Protein product: CATSREGASGNEQFF.

This clonotype was seen repeatedly, ten times or more. The chain has TRBV27 and TRBJ2-6, with D possibly TRBD1 on 5 matching bases. Germline V lookup: CDR1 MNHEY, CDR2 SMNVEV (reference sequence). V lost 5 bases and J 2 bases, leaving 10 bases between the germline ends. The CDR3 sequence is 15 residues long. DNA of the CDR3: TGTGCCAGCAGTCGCCAGGGCGCTGGGGCCAACGTCCTGACTTTC. Its translation is CASSRQGAGANVLTF.

This clonotype occurred a few times. The rearrangement uses TRBV6-1 and TRBJ2-1; 7 bases align to TRBD2. The CDR3 has 15 residues. V was clipped by 8 bases and J by 2 bases; unmatched bases: 9. CDR1 is MNHNS, CDR2 SASEGT, per germline. The CDR3: CASGGGFSAYNEQFF. Here the CDR3 DNA reads TGTGCCAGCGGGGGAGGGTTTTCGGCCTACAATGAGCAGTTCTTC.

The genes are TRBV2 and TRBJ2-5; D unresolved. V lost 7 bases to trimming and J lost 2 bases, with 11 bases between them. The CDR3 totals 13 residues. The germline V gene has CDR1 SNHLY and CDR2 FYNNEI. CDR3 region: CASNWQEQETQYF. The CDR3 DNA follows: TGTGCCAGCAATTGGCAGGAACAAGAGACCCAGTACTTC.

This clonotype was counted between two and nine times. The chain combines TRBV5-6 with TRBJ1-1; D is undetermined. This CDR3 is 13 amino acids long. Germline values: CDR1 SGHDT, CDR2 YYEEEE. V was clipped by 3 bases and J by 8 bases, with 14 bases between them. The CDR3 loop reads CASSSRLRGEAFF. The CDR3 region has the DNA TGTGCCAGCAGCTCGCGACTTCGAGGGGAAGCTTTCTTT. The full variable domain, rest sourced from reference TRBV5-6 and TRBJ1-1, is DAGVTQSPTHLIKTRGQQVTLRCSPKSGHDTVSWYQQALGQGPQFIFQYYEEEERQRGNFPDRFSGHQFPNYSSELNVNALLLGDSALYLCASSSRLRGEAFFGQGTRLTVV.

This clonotype occurred many times. The rearrangement uses TRBV20-1 and TRBJ2-7; a possible D gene is TRBD2 (7 bases). CDR1 is DFQATT, CDR2 SNEGSKA, per germline (reference sequence). The CDR3 spans 14 residues. The V and J ends lost 0 bases and 4 bases respectively, with 13 bases between them. CDR3 loop: CSARDGGAAYEQYF. The CDR3 DNA sequence: TGCAGTGCTAGAGATGGGGGGGCGGCTTACGAGCAGTACTTC.

This clonotype was picked up many times. This chain joins TRBV2 and TRBJ1-2; 9 positions match TRBD1. Trimming cost V 10 bases and J 7 bases; bases outside gene matches: 13. Germline loops: CDR1 SNHLY, CDR2 FYNNEI. This CDR3 region has 14 residues. The CDR3 spells CANRGQGRRGGYTF. The CDR3 coding sequence is TGTGCCAACCGAGGACAGGGGCGACGGGGTGGCTACACCTTC.

The rearrangement links TRBV5-4 to TRBJ2-5, with 7 bases aligning to TRBD1. Germline CDR1 is SGHNT and CDR2 is YYREEE (reference sequence). CDR3 length equals 15 residues. V dropped 5 bases and J dropped 2; count of bases not matched to a gene: 9. The CDR3 DNA follows: TGTGCCAGCAGAGAAGGGGGCCAAAATCAAGAGACCCAGTACTTC. Amino acid sequence: CASREGGQNQETQYF.

This rearrangement joins TRBV9 to TRBJ2-6; 8 nucleotides align to TRBD2. Germline-derived CDR1 and CDR2 are SGDLS and YYNGEE. The CDR3 is made up of 17 amino acids. J lost 1 base, V lost 0 bases, and 3 bases had no gene match. The CDR3 bases are TGTGCCAGCAGCGTAGAAGCGGGAGTTTCTGGGGCCAACGTCCTGACTTTC. Its protein product is CASSVEAGVSGANVLTF.

There are many counts of this clonotype. The rearrangement uses TRBV2 and TRBJ2-1, with no clear D. The V gene's germline CDR1 is SNHLY and CDR2 FYNNEI. V was clipped by 7 bases and J by 9 bases, with 13 bases between them. The CDR3 totals 12 residues. Here the CDR3 reads CASTAPGREQFF. The CDR3 coding sequence is TGTGCCAGCACGGCGCCTGGGCGTGAGCAGTTCTTC.